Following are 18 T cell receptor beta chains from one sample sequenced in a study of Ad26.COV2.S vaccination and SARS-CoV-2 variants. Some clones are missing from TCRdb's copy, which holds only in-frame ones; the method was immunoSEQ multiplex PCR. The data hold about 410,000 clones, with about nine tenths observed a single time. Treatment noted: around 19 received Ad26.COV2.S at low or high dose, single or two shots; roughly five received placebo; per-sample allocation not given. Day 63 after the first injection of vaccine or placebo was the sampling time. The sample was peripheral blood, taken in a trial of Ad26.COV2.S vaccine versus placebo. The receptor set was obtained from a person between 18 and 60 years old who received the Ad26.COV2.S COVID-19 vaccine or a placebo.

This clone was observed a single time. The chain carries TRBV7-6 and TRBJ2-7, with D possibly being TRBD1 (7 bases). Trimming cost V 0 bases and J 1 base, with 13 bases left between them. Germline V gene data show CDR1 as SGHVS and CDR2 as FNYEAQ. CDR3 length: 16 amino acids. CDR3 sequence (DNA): TGTGCCAGCAGCTTAGCGTCGGCAGGGGGGTCCTACGAGCAGTACTTC. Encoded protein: CASSLASAGGSYEQYF.

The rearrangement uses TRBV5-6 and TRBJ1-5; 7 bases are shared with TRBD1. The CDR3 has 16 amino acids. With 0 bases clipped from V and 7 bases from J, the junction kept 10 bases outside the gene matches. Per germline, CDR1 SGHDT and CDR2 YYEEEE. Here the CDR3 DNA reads TGTGCCAGCAGCTTGGGTCCACCCTCAGGGGGACAGCCCCAGCATTTT. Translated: CASSLGPPSGGQPQHF.

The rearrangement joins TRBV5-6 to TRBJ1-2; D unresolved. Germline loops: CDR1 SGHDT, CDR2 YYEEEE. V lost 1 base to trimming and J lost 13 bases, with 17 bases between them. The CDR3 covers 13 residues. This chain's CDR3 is CASSLSLLAGTTF. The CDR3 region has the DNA TGTGCCAGCAGCTTGTCGCTATTGGCAGGAACCACCTTC. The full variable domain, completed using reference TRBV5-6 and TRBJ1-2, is DAGVTQSPTHLIKTRGQQVTLRCSPKSGHDTVSWYQQALGQGPQFIFQYYEEEERQRGNFPDRFSGHQFPNYSSELNVNALLLGDSALYLCASSLSLLAGTTFGSGTRLTVV.

CDR3: CASSHPGYGYTF. CDR3 in DNA: TGTGCCAGCAGTCACCCGGGGTATGGCTACACCTTC. The chain joins TRBV7-2 to TRBJ1-2; D not certain. The V and J ends lost 6 bases and 5 bases respectively, with 10 bases between them. Germline CDR1 SGHTA, CDR2 FQGNSA. The CDR3 spans 12 residues. Together with reference TRBV7-2 and TRBJ1-2, the CDR3 gives the full variable domain: GAGVSQSPSNKVTEKGKDVELRCDPISGHTALYWYRQSLGQGLEFLIYFQGNSAPDKSGLPSDRFSAERTGGSVSTLTIQRTQQEDSAVYLCASSHPGYGYTFGSGTRLTVV.

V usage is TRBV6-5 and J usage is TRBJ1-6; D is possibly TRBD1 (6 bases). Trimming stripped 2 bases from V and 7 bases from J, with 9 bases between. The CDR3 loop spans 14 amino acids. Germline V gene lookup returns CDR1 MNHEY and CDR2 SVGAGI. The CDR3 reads CASSYRDKNSPLHF. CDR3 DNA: TGTGCCAGCAGTTACCGGGACAAGAATTCACCCCTCCACTTT.

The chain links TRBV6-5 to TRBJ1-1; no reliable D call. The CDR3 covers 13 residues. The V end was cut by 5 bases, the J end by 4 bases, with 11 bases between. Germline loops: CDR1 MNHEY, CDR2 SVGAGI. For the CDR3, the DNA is TGTGCCAGCAGTAGAGGTCTGGGCACTGAAGCTTTCTTT. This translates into CASSRGLGTEAFF.

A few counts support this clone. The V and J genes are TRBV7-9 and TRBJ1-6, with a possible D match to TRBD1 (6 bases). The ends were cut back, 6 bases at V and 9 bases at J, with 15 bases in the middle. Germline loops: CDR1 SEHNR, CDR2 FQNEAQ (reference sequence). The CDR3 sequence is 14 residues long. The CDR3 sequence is CASSRDTDGSPLHF. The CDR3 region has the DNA TGTGCCAGCAGTCGGGACACGGACGGTTCACCCCTCCACTTT.

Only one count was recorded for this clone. CDR3 sequence (DNA): TGCGCCAGCAGCTACAACAGAGATTCACCCCTCCACTTT. Its protein product is CASSYNRDSPLHF. The rearrangement joins TRBV4-1 to TRBJ1-6; D is uncertain. From germline, CDR1 is MGHRA and CDR2 YSYEKL. V dropped 5 bases and J dropped 8 bases, with 10 bases sitting between them. This CDR3 is built from 13 residues.

The CDR3 region has the DNA TGCGCCAGCAGCCAAAACGCCGGGACACCCCACACTGAAGCTTTCTTT. This sequence encodes CASSQNAGTPHTEAFF. The chain recombines TRBV5-1 with TRBJ1-1; tentatively, D is TRBD1 (6 bases). Trimming removed 4 bases from V and 3 bases from J, with 19 bases in between. This CDR3 is built from 16 residues. Germline V lookup: CDR1 SGHRS, CDR2 YFSETQ.

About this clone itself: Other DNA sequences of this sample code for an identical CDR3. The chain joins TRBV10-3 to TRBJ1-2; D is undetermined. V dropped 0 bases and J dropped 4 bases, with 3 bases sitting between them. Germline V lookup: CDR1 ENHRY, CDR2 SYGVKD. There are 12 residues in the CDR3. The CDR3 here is CAISESGYGYTF. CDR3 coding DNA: TGTGCCATCAGTGAGTCGGGCTATGGCTACACCTTC.

This CDR3 reads CATSRDLYREQYF. The CDR3 DNA reads as TGTGCCACCAGCAGAGATCTTTACCGCGAGCAGTACTTC. The rearrangement uses TRBV15 and TRBJ2-7; no reliable D call. Germline CDR1 LNHNV, CDR2 YYDKDF (reference sequence). Trimming left V 0 bases short and J 6 bases short, with 9 bases between. The length of the CDR3 is 13 residues.

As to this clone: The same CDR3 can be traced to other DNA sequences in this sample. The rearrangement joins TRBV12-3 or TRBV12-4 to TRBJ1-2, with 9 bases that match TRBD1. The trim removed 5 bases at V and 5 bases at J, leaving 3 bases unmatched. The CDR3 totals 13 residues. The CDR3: CASSPGTGYGYTF. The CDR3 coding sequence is TGTGCCAGCAGTCCCGGGACAGGGTATGGCTACACCTTC.

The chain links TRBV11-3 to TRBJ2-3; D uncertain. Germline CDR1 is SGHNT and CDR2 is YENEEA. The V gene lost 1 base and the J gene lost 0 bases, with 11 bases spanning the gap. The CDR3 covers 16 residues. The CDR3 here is CASSLAPGTSTDTQYF. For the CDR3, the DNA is TGTGCCAGCAGCTTAGCTCCGGGCACTAGCACAGATACGCAGTATTTT.

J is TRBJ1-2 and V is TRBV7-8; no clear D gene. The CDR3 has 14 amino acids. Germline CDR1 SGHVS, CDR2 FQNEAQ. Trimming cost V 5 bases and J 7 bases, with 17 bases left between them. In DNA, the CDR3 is TGTGCCAGCAGCCCCGCCATAGGCCGATCTGGCTACACCTTC. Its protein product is CASSPAIGRSGYTF.

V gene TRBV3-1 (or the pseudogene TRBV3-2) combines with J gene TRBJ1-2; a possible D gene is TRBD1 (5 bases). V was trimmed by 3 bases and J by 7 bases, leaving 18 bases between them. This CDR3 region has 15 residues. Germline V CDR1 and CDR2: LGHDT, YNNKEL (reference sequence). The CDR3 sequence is CASSQVYEGLGGYTF. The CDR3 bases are TGTGCCAGCAGCCAGGTTTACGAGGGGCTGGGTGGCTACACCTTC.

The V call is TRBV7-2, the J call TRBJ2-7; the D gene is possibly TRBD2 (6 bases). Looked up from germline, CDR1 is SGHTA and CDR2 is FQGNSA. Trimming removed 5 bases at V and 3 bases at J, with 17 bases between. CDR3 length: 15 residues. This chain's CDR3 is CASSPVVTEGYEQYF. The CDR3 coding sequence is TGTGCCAGCAGCCCCGTCGTTACGGAGGGCTACGAGCAGTACTTC.

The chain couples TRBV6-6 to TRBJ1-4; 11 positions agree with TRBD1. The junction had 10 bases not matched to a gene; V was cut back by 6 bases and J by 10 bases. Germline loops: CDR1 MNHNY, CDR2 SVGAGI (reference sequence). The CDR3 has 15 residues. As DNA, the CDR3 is TGTGCCAGCAGGGAGGGACAGGGGGTCGTCGGAAAACTGTTTTTT. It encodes CASREGQGVVGKLFF.

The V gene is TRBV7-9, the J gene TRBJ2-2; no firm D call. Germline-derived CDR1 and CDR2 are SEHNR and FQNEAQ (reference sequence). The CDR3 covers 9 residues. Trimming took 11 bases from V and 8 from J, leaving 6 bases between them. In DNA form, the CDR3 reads TGTGCCTCCGGGGGGGAGCTGTTTTTT. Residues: CASGGELFF.